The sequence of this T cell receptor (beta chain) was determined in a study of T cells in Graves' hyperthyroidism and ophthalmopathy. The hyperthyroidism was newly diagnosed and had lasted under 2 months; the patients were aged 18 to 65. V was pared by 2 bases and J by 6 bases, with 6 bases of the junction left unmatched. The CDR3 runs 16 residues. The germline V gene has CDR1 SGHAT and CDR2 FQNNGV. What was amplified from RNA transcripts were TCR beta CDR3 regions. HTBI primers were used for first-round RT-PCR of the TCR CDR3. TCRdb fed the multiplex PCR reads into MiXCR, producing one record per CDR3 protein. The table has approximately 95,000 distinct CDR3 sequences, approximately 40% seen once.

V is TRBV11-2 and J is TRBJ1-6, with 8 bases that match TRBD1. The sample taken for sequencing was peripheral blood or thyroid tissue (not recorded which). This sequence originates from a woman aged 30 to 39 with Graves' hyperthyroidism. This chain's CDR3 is CASSLQGAIGNSPLHF. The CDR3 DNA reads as TGTGCCAGCAGCTTACAGGGGGCCATTGGTAATTCACCCCTCCACTTT.